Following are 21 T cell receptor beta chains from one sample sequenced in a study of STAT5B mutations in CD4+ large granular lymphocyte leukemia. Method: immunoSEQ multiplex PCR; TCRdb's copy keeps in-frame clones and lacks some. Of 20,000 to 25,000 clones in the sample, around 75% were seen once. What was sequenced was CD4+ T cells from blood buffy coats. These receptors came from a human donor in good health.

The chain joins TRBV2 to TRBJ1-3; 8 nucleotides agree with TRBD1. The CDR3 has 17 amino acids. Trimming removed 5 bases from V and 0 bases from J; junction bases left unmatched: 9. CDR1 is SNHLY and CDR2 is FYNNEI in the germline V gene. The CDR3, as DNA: TGTGCCAGCAGTCTGAGCCGGACAGGGAGCTCTGGAAACACCATATATTTT. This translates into CASSLSRTGSSGNTIYF.

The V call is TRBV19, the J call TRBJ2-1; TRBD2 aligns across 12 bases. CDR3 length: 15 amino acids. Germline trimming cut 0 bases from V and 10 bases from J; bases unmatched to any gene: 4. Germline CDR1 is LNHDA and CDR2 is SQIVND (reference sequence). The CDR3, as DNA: TGTGCCAGTAGTATAGAAACTAGCGGGAGGAGGGAGCAGTTCTTC. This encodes CASSIETSGRREQFF.

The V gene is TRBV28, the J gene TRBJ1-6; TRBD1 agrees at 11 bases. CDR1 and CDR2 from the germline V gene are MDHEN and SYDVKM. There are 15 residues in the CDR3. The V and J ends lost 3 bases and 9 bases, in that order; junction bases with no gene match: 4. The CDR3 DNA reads TGTGCCAGCAGTTTCGGAGGGACAGGGGGTTCACCCCTCCACTTT. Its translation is CASSFGGTGGSPLHF. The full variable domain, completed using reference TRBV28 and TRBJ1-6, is DVKVTQSSRYLVKRTGEKVFLECVQDMDHENMFWYRQDPGLGLRLIYFSYDVKMKEKGDIPEGYSVSREKKERFSLILESASTNQTSMYLCASSFGGTGGSPLHFGNGTRLTVT.

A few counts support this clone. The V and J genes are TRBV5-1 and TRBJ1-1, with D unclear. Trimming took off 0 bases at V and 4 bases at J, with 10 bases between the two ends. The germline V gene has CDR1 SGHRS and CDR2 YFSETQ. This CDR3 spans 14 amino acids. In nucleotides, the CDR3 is TGCGCCAGCAGCTTGGAATTCAGAAGCACTGAAGCTTTCTTT. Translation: CASSLEFRSTEAFF.

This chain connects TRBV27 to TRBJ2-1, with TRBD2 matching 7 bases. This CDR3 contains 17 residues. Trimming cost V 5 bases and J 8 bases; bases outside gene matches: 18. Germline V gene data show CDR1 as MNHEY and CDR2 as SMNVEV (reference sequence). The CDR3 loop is CASSQGTTAGQRHEQFF. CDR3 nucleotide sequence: TGTGCCAGCAGTCAAGGGACTACCGCCGGACAACGCCATGAGCAGTTCTTC.

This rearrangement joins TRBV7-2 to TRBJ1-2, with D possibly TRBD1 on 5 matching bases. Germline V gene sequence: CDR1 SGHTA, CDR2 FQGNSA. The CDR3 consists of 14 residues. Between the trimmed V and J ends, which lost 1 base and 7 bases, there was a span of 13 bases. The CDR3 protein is CASSLVRGEGGYTF. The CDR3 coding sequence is TGTGCCAGCAGCTTAGTGCGGGGGGAGGGTGGCTACACCTTC.

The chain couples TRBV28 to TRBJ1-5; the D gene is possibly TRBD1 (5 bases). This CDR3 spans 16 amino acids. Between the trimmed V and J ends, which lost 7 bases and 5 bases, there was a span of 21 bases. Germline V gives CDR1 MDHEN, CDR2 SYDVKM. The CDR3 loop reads CASIDSTAMRYQPQHF. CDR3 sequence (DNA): TGTGCCAGCATAGACAGCACCGCGATGCGGTATCAGCCCCAGCATTTT.

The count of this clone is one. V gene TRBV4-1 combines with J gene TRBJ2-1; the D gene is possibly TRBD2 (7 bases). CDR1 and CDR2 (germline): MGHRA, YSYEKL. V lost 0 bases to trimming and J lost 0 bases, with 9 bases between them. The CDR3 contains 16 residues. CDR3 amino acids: CASSQDRGGSYNEQFF. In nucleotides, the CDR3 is TGCGCCAGCAGCCAAGATAGGGGGGGCTCCTACAATGAGCAGTTCTTC.

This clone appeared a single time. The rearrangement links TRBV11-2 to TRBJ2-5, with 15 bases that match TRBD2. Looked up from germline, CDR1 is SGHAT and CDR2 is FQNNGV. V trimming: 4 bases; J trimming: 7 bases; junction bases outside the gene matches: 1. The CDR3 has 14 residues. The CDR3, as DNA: TGTGCCAGCAGCTGGGGACTAGCGGGAGGGACCCAGTACTTC. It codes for CASSWGLAGGTQYF.

The CDR3 here is CASSEDRAETQYF. CDR3 DNA: TGTGCCAGCAGTGAAGACCGGGCGGAGACCCAGTACTTC. J is TRBJ2-5 and V is TRBV25-1; D not resolved. V dropped 2 bases and J dropped 5 bases, with 9 bases sitting between them. Germline loops: CDR1 MGHDK, CDR2 SYGVNS. CDR3 length: 13 residues.

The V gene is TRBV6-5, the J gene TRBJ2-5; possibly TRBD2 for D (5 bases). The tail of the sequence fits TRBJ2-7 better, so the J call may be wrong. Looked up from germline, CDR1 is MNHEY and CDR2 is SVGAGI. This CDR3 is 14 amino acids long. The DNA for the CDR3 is TGTGCCAGCAGTTACTCCGGGGAGACCTACGAGCAGTACTTC. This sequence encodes CASSYSGETYEQYF.

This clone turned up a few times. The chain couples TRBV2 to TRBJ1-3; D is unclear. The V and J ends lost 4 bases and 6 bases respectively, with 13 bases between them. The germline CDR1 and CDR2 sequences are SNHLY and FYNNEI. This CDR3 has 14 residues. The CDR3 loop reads CASSVAKTLNTIYF. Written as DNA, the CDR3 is TGTGCCAGCAGTGTGGCGAAAACCCTAAACACCATATATTTT.

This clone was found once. CDR3 in amino acids: CASSLVGARDEQYF. DNA of the CDR3: TGCGCCAGCAGCTTGGTGGGGGCGCGCGACGAGCAGTACTTC. The chain carries TRBV5-1 and TRBJ2-7; a weak D match, TRBD1 (6 bases). The CDR3 has 14 residues. The V gene lost 0 bases and the J gene lost 5 bases, with 12 bases spanning the gap. Germline CDR1 SGHRS, CDR2 YFSETQ.

CDR3 nucleotide sequence: TGTGCCAGCAGCTTAGCGTTCGGGACAGCGAACACCGGGGAGCTGTTTTTT. Its translation: CASSLAFGTANTGELFF. The rearrangement joins TRBV11-3 to TRBJ2-2, with 7 positions matching TRBD1. Germline V gene sequence: CDR1 SGHNT, CDR2 YENEEA. V was clipped by 1 base and J by 0 bases; unmatched bases: 5. CDR3 length equals 17 residues.

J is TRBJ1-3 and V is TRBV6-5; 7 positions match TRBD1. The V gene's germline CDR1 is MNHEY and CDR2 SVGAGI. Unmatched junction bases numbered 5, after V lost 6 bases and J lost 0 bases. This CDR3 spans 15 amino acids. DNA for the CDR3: TGTGCCAGCAGCCGAGGGGGCGGCTCTGGAAACACCATATATTTT. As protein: CASSRGGGSGNTIYF.

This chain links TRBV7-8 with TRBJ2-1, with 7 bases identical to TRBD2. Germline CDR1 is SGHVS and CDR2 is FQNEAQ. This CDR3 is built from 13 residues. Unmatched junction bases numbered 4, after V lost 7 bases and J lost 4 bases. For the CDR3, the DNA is TGTGCCAGCACAGGACTAGTTTACAATGAGCAGTTCTTC. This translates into CASTGLVYNEQFF.

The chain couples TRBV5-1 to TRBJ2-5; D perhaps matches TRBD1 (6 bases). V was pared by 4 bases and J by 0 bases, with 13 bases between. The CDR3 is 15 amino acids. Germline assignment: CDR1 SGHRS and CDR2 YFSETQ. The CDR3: CASSVMGQDQETQYF. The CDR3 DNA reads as TGCGCCAGCAGCGTAATGGGACAAGACCAAGAGACCCAGTACTTC.

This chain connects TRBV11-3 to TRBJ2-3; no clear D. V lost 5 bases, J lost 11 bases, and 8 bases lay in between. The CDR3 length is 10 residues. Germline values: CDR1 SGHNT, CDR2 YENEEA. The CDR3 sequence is CASSPPGQYF. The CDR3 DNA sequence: TGTGCCAGCAGCCCCCCCGGGCAGTATTTT.

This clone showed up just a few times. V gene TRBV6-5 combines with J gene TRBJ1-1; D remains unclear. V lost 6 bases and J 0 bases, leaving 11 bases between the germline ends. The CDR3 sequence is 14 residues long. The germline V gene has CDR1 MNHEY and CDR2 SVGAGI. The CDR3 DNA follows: TGTGCCAGCAGGATTAGAGGCGTGAACACTGAAGCTTTCTTT. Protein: CASRIRGVNTEAFF.

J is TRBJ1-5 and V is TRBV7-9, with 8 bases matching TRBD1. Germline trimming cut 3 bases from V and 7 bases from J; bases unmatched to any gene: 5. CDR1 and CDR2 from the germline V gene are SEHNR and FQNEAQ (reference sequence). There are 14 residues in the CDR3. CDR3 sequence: CASSFGQGTQPQHF. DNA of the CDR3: TGTGCCAGCAGCTTCGGACAGGGAACACAGCCCCAGCATTTT. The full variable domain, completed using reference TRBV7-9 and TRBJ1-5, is DTGVSQNPRHKITKRGQNVTFRCDPISEHNRLYWYRQTLGQGPEFLTYFQNEAQLEKSRLLSDRFSAERPKGSFSTLEIQRTEQGDSAMYLCASSFGQGTQPQHFGDGTRLSIL.

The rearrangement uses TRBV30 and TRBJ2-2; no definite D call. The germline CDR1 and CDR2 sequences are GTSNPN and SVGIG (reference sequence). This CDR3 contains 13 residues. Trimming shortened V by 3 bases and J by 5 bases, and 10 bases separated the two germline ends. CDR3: CAWRVGLTGELFF. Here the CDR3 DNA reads TGTGCCTGGAGGGTGGGTTTAACCGGGGAGCTGTTTTTT.